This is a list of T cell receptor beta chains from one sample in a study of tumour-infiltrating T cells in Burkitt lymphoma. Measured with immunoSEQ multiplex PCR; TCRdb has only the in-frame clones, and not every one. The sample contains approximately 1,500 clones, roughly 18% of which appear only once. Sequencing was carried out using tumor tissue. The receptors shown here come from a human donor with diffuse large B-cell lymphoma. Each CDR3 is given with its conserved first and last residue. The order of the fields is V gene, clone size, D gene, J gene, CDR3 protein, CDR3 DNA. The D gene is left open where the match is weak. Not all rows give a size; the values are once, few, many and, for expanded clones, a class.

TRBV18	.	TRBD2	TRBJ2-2	CASSPGLAVHTGELFF	TGTGCCAGCTCACCAGGACTAGCGGTACACACCGGGGAGCTGTTTTTT
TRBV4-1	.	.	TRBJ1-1	CASSQAKKRGTEAFF	TGCGCCAGCAGCCAAGCAAAGAAAAGAGGCACTGAAGCTTTCTTT
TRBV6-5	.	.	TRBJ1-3	CASSYSRGHSGNTRYF	TGTGCCAGCAGTTACTCGCGGGGGCACTCTGGAAACACCAGATATTTT
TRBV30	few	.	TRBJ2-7	CAWRQLASYEQYF	TGTGCCTGGAGACAACTAGCATCCTACGAGCAGTACTTC
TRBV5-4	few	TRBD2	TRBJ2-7	CASSLSTGTSGRNYEQYF	TGTGCCAGCAGCTTATCCACCGGGACTAGCGGGAGGAACTACGAGCAGTACTTC
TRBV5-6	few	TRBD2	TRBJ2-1	CASSSLAGRSYNEQFF	TGTGCCAGCAGCTCCTTAGCGGGACGCTCCTACAATGAGCAGTTCTTC
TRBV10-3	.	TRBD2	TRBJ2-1	CATTSSGSPYNEQFF	TGTGCCACCACTAGTAGCGGGAGTCCCTACAATGAGCAGTTCTTC
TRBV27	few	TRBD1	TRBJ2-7	CASSLLRTGGQPYEQYF	TGTGCCAGCAGTTTACTCCGGACAGGAGGCCAACCCTACGAGCAGTACTTC
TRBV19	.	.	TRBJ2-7	CASSPQGNSYEQYF	TGTGCCAGTAGCCCCCAGGGGAACTCCTACGAGCAGTACTTC
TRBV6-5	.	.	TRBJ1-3	CASTMGSGNTRYF	TGTGCCAGCACAATGGGCTCTGGAAACACCAGATATTTT
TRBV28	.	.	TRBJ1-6	CASSFAGASSYNSPLHF	TGTGCCAGCAGTTTTGCGGGGGCCAGCTCCTATAATTCACCCCTCCACTTT
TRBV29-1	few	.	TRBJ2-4	CSVEGNSGNIQYF	TGCAGCGTTGAGGGAAATAGCGGAAACATTCAGTACTTC
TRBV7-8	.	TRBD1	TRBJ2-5	CASSYTPDREWEETQYF	TGTGCCAGCAGCTATACTCCGGACAGGGAATGGGAAGAGACCCAGTACTTC
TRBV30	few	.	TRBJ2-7	CAQERGSYEQYF	TGTGCCCAAGAGCGCGGGTCCTACGAGCAGTACTTC
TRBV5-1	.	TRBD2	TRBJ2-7	CASSLASGVLSYEQYF	TGCGCCAGCAGCTTGGCTAGCGGGGTACTATCCTACGAGCAGTACTTC